Below are 16 T cell receptor beta chains sequenced from a single sample in a study of control samples from healthy donors and cancer patients. Only in-frame clones appear in the TCRdb table, and some are missing; sequencing was by immunoSEQ multiplex PCR. The repertoire consists of about 100,000 clones, with roughly 87% occurring once and the leading ten covering over 15%. The sample was blood. These receptors were taken from a woman aged 45-60 years in good health.

The rearrangement joins TRBV29-1 to TRBJ2-1; D gene unclear. The V end lost 6 bases, the J end lost 6 bases, and 24 bases lay between the germline ends. There are 16 residues in the CDR3. The germline V gene has CDR1 SQVTM and CDR2 ANQGSEA. The CDR3 DNA follows: TGCAGCGTGGGTGGGTTCGTGGCCCGAGGATCCAATGAGCAGTTCTTC. It yields the protein CSVGGFVARGSNEQFF.

This chain uses TRBV12-3 or TRBV12-4 with TRBJ2-5; 8 bases map to TRBD2. The trim removed 5 bases at V and 7 bases at J, leaving 6 bases unmatched. CDR3 length: 13 amino acids. The CDR3 sequence: CASSRDRGGTQYF. The CDR3 nucleotides are TGTGCCAGCAGTCGGGACCGGGGGGGGACCCAGTACTTC.

This clone was picked up a small number of times. This chain joins TRBV29-1 and TRBJ2-1; 8 bases match TRBD2. Germline V gives CDR1 SQVTM, CDR2 ANQGSEA. The CDR3 covers 13 residues. V lost 4 bases, J lost 7 bases, and 6 bases stayed unmatched. The CDR3 loop is CSVAPSGGNEQFF. The CDR3 DNA follows: TGCAGCGTTGCCCCCAGCGGGGGTAATGAGCAGTTCTTC.

The chain uses TRBV4-1 and TRBJ1-2, with D possibly TRBD1 on 5 matching bases. CDR3 length equals 17 residues. Germline assignment: CDR1 MGHRA and CDR2 YSYEKL. V gave up 0 bases and J gave up 2 bases, with 16 bases separating them. CDR3 sequence (DNA): TGCGCCAGCAGCCAAGATAAGGGGCAGAACAAGAACTATGGCTACACCTTC. Amino acids: CASSQDKGQNKNYGYTF.

V gene TRBV21-1 combines with J gene TRBJ2-2; TRBD1 is taken as the D call from the table, unchecked against the DNA. TRBV21-1 is annotated as a pseudogene. This CDR3 comprises 15 residues. Here the CDR3 DNA reads TGTGCCAGCAGCAGACAGGGACGGGACACCGGGGAGCTGTTTTTT. This codes for CASSRQGRDTGELFF.

The chain has TRBV15 and TRBJ1-4; D is possibly TRBD1 (6 bases). The V end was cut by 0 bases, the J end by 7 bases, with 15 bases between. This CDR3 has 16 residues. Per the germline V gene, CDR1 is LNHNV and CDR2 is YYDKDF (reference sequence). CDR3 protein: CATSREPWGAGEKLFF. Here the CDR3 DNA reads TGTGCCACCAGCAGAGAACCCTGGGGGGCCGGTGAAAAACTGTTTTTT. Looking up the rest from reference TRBV15 and TRBJ1-4 gives the full variable domain: DAMVIQNPRYQVTQFGKPVTLSCSQTLNHNVMYWYQQKSSQAPKLLFHYYDKDFNNEADTPDNFQSRRPNTSFCFLDIRSPGLGDTAMYLCATSREPWGAGEKLFFGSGTQLSVL.

This chain uses TRBV5-1 with TRBJ2-7, with a weak D call TRBD1 (5 bases). Germline V gene data show CDR1 as SGHRS and CDR2 as YFSETQ. V was clipped by 4 bases and J by 4 bases, with 30 bases between them. The CDR3 runs to 19 residues. CDR3 bases: TGCGCCAGCAGCCTGAGTCGAGAACCCCGGACACGGGTGACTTACGAGCAGTACTTC. It translates to CASSLSREPRTRVTYEQYF.

This clone was seen only once. The chain links TRBV29-1 to TRBJ2-1, with TRBD1 matching over 8 bases. The trim removed 0 bases at V and 3 bases at J, leaving 7 bases unmatched. In germline, CDR1 is SQVTM, CDR2 ANQGSEA. CDR3 size: 16 residues. CDR3 amino acids: CSVEDSEDRDYNEQFF. As DNA, the CDR3 is TGCAGCGTTGAAGATTCGGAGGACAGGGACTACAATGAGCAGTTCTTC.

The V gene is TRBV11-2, the J gene TRBJ1-1, with D possibly matching TRBD1 (6 bases). Germline V CDR1 and CDR2: SGHAT, FQNNGV. CDR3 length equals 15 residues. The germline V and J ends were trimmed by 0 bases and 5 bases, with 13 bases remaining between them. DNA of the CDR3: TGTGCCAGCAGCTTAGATACGGGAAGGGGGACTGAAGCTTTCTTT. Its protein is CASSLDTGRGTEAFF.

This rearrangement joins TRBV7-2 to TRBJ1-2; D is undetermined. CDR3 length: 16 amino acids. CDR1 is SGHTA, CDR2 FQGNSA, per germline. Between the trimmed V and J ends, which lost 5 bases and 2 bases, there was a span of 18 bases. CDR3 region: CASSPALWTPNYGYTF. Here the CDR3 DNA reads TGTGCCAGCAGCCCGGCCCTTTGGACCCCCAACTATGGCTACACCTTC.

The V call is TRBV5-8, the J call TRBJ2-7; 8 nucleotides align to TRBD1. The CDR3 consists of 17 residues. Germline loops: CDR1 SGHTS, CDR2 YDEGEE. V lost 4 bases, J lost 2 bases, and 14 bases stayed unmatched. DNA of the CDR3: TGTGCCAGCAGCGCCCTAAAAACCAGGGACAGGCCCTACGAGCAGTACTTC. Translation gives CASSALKTRDRPYEQYF.

As DNA, the CDR3 is TGTGCCAGCAGCCGGGGGGGAGGGGCCAACGTCCTGACTTTC. Its translation: CASSRGGGANVLTF. V usage is TRBV7-6 and J usage is TRBJ2-6; 8 positions match TRBD2. The J segment lost 4 bases and the V segment lost 5 bases, leaving 1 base of the junction unmatched. Germline V gene sequence: CDR1 SGHVS, CDR2 FNYEAQ. The CDR3 is 14 residues long.

The gene calls are TRBV6-5 and TRBJ1-5; TRBD1 agrees at 11 bases. Trimming cost V 7 bases and J 11 bases; bases outside gene matches: 7. The CDR3 has 13 amino acids. The germline CDR1 and CDR2 sequences are MNHEY and SVGAGI. The DNA of the CDR3 is TGTGCCAGCACAACCGGGACAGGGGGAACCCAGCATTTT. Translated, it gives CASTTGTGGTQHF.

The V and J genes are TRBV7-9 and TRBJ1-1; D may be TRBD1 (5 bases). Germline CDR1 reads SEHNR; CDR2 reads FQNEAQ (reference sequence). V was shortened by 3 bases and J by 6 bases, with 17 bases between the two germline ends. CDR3 length: 15 residues. CDR3 DNA: TGTGCCAGCAGCTTGGGCCAATCCAGGGCCCCTGAAGCTTTCTTT. Protein product: CASSLGQSRAPEAFF.

V is TRBV10-2 and J is TRBJ2-5; 8 bases are a match to TRBD1. Germline CDR1 WSHSY, CDR2 SAAADI. Losses at the gene ends were 5 bases for V and 2 bases for J; bases not matched to a gene: 10. The CDR3 is 16 amino acids. The CDR3 bases are TGCGCCAGCAGTAATTTCGGGACAGGACGACAAGAGACCCAGTACTTC. Translated: CASSNFGTGRQETQYF.

The chain carries TRBV6-5 and TRBJ1-1; 8 positions match TRBD1. From germline, CDR1 is MNHEY and CDR2 SVGAGI. The CDR3 covers 15 residues. V lost 3 bases, J lost 1 base, and 4 bases stayed unmatched. The CDR3 region has the DNA TGTGCCAGCAGTTATTCCCAGGGGGCGAACACTGAAGCTTTCTTT. Its translation: CASSYSQGANTEAFF.